This TCR beta chain came from a study of blood T cell repertoires in COVID-19. Profiling relied on immunoSEQ multiplex PCR, and the TCRdb table lists in-frame clones only, not all of them. In the table there are some 210,000 clones, about 83% of which are singletons. The V segment lost 4 bases and the J segment 6 bases; nucleotides outside the gene matches: 4. This CDR3 comprises 13 residues. Germline V CDR1 and CDR2: SGHRS, YFSETQ. The sample consisted of peripheral blood. This chain joins TRBV5-1 and TRBJ2-1; 7 bases agree with TRBD2. The TCR sequence derives from a woman aged 50 to 65 with active or convalescent COVID-19. This CDR3 is CASSAGVSNEQFF. CDR3 sequence (DNA): TGCGCCAGCAGCGCGGGGGTTTCCAATGAGCAGTTCTTC.